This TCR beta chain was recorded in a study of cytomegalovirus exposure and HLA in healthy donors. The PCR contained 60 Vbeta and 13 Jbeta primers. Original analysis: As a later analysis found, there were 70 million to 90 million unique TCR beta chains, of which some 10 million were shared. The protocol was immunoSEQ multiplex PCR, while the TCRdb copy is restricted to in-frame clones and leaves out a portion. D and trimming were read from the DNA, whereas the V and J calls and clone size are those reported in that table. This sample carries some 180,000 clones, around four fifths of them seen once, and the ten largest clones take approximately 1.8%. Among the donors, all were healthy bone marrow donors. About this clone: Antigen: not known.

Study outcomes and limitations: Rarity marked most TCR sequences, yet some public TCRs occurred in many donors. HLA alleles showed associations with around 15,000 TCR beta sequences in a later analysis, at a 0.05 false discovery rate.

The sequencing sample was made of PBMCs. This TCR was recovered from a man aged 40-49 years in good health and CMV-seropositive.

This CDR3 is CASTAVGATNEKLFF. The CDR3 DNA sequence: TGTGCCAGCACCGCCGTCGGAGCAACTAATGAAAAACTGTTTTTT. The chain has TRBV6-6 and TRBJ1-4; D not certain. The CDR3 is 15 residues long. With 7 bases removed from V and 0 bases from J, the gap between germline ends came to 12 bases. CDR1 and CDR2 from the germline V gene are MNHNY and SVGAGI (reference sequence).